This T cell receptor beta chain appears in the sequencing data of a study of blood T cells in healthy people across ages. V gave up 10 bases and J gave up 10 bases, with 24 bases separating them. CDR3 length equals 13 residues. Germline assignment: CDR1 SGDLS and CDR2 YYNGEE. The authors ran a second PCR of roughly 6 to 12 cycles using a sample-barcoded 5' primer and a J-beta primer mix. MiXCR was run by TCRdb on the 5' RACE reads, yielding one entry per CDR3 protein. The table has roughly 1.5 million distinct CDR3 sequences, 35% to 45% seen once; the top ten hold about 3.8%. This chain joins TRBV9 and TRBJ2-7; the D gene is possibly TRBD2 (5 bases). The material sequenced was blood. The sequence came from a woman aged 18-30 years in good health. CDR3 protein: CAAPRSGSRDQYF. CDR3 nucleotide sequence: TGTGCCGCCCCCCGAAGCGGATCAAGAGACCAGTACTTC.